This T cell receptor beta chain was documented in a study of a mutant IDH1 vaccine in newly diagnosed glioma. Some clones are missing from TCRdb's copy, which holds only in-frame ones; the method was immunoSEQ multiplex PCR. The repertoire includes about 35,000 clones, 80% of them detected once, and less than 15% sits in the top ten. As to this clone: Its antigen remains unknown.

Documented time point: week 11, during vaccination. The vaccine gave 300 ug of a 20-mer mutant IDH1 peptide subcutaneously per dose. This CDR3 is built from 15 residues. The V end was cut by 2 bases, the J end by 0 bases, with 8 bases between. CDR1 WSHSY and CDR2 SAAADI come from the germline V gene. The source was peripheral blood mononuclear cells (PBMCs), collected from a glioma patient whose treatment included an IDH1 peptide vaccine. This clonotype originated in a woman in her twenties or thirties with glioma. Some clones in this sample may be carry-over from other donors' samples. J is TRBJ1-5 and V is TRBV10-2; no definite D call. The chain's CDR3 is CASSERPYSNQPQHF. The CDR3 region has the DNA TGCGCCAGCAGTGAGCGGCCCTATAGCAATCAGCCCCAGCATTTT.